The 6 T cell receptor beta chains listed next were all sequenced from one sample in a study of blood T cell repertoires in COVID-19. TCRdb keeps only in-frame clones here, not all; method: immunoSEQ multiplex PCR. The sample includes 150,000 to 200,000 clones, about four fifths seen only once; the top ten take about a tenth. The specimen sequenced was peripheral blood. These receptors came from a man in his 70s with active or convalescent COVID-19.

The chain couples TRBV2 to TRBJ2-1; perhaps TRBD1 as D (6 bases). V lost 7 bases and J 12 bases, leaving 19 bases between the germline ends. The germline CDR1 and CDR2 sequences are SNHLY and FYNNEI. The CDR3 is 13 amino acids. The CDR3 DNA reads as TGTGCCAGCACCAGGGGCCACAATGACGGGCAGTTCTTC. Translation gives CASTRGHNDGQFF.

This clone was seen a single time. The gene calls are TRBV15 and TRBJ2-3; D is possibly TRBD2 (5 bases). This CDR3 is 13 amino acids long. V shed 1 base and J shed 4 bases, with 6 bases lying between them. CDR1 is LNHNV, CDR2 YYDKDF, per germline (reference sequence). The CDR3 coding sequence is TGTGCCACCAGCAGAGGGGGAGCAGATACGCAGTATTTT. The encoded protein is CATSRGGADTQYF.

This chain uses TRBV28 with TRBJ2-7, with a weak D call TRBD2 (5 bases). Looked up from germline, CDR1 is MDHEN and CDR2 is SYDVKM. V was pared by 3 bases and J by 3 bases, with 12 bases between. This CDR3 is built from 14 residues. The DNA of the CDR3 is TGTGCCAGCAGTTTTACACTAGGGAGCTACGAGCAGTACTTC. It is translated as CASSFTLGSYEQYF.

The chain couples TRBV6-2 or TRBV6-3 to TRBJ2-3; D is uncertain. CDR3 length: 16 residues. Per the germline V gene, CDR1 is MNHEY and CDR2 is SVGEGT. Between the trimmed V and J ends, which lost 2 bases and 6 bases, there was a span of 18 bases. This chain's CDR3 is CASSYPSADSRDTQYF. The DNA for the CDR3 is TGTGCCAGCAGTTACCCCAGCGCGGATTCTCGTGATACGCAGTATTTT.

The CDR3 reads CASSPRDIRLYGYTF. The DNA of the CDR3 is TGTGCCAGCAGCCCCCGGGACATAAGGCTATATGGCTACACCTTC. The chain combines TRBV7-2 with TRBJ1-2; possibly TRBD1 for D (6 bases). The CDR3 runs 15 residues. Germline V gene lookup returns CDR1 SGHTA and CDR2 FQGNSA. V lost 5 bases and J 5 bases, leaving 18 bases between the germline ends.

CDR3 protein: CASSLPGRGNEQFF. The CDR3 region has the DNA TGTGCCAGCAGTTTGCCCGGGAGAGGGAATGAGCAGTTCTTC. The genes are TRBV27 and TRBJ2-1, with a weak D call TRBD2 (6 bases). The V gene's germline CDR1 is MNHEY and CDR2 SMNVEV (reference sequence). V lost 3 bases, J lost 7 bases, and 13 bases lay in between. The CDR3 extends over 14 amino acids.